A single sample gave rise to the 25 T cell receptor beta chains below, sequenced in a study of response to subunit inactivated influenza vaccine. TCRdb re-called the RT-PCR reads with MiXCR, one entry per CDR3 protein. In the table there are some 300,000 distinct CDR3 sequences, 22% of which are singletons. Here the sequenced sample was PBMCs from blood, taken about 20 months after vaccination. These receptors all come from a man aged 50 to 69 who received an inactivated influenza vaccine.

This clonotype was seen only a few times. The chain links TRBV2 to TRBJ1-6; D is undetermined. The CDR3 consists of 16 residues. Trimming pared 1 base from V and 4 bases from J, leaving 11 bases between. CDR1 and CDR2 (germline): SNHLY, FYNNEI. This CDR3 reads CASSEDWVVYNSPLHF. CDR3 nucleotides: TGTGCCAGCAGTGAAGATTGGGTTGTTTATAATTCACCCCTCCACTTT.

J is TRBJ1-1 and V is TRBV20-1; TRBD1 aligns across 9 bases. CDR3 size: 15 residues. Germline V gene sequence: CDR1 DFQATT, CDR2 SNEGSKA (reference sequence). V shed 0 bases and J 8 bases; nucleotides not matched to a gene: 10. The CDR3 spells CSARDSGQGAPEAFF. The CDR3 DNA reads TGCAGTGCTAGAGATTCGGGACAGGGTGCACCCGAAGCTTTCTTT.

The chain recombines TRBV6-1 with TRBJ2-7, with D possibly matching TRBD1 (6 bases). Germline loops: CDR1 MNHNS, CDR2 SASEGT. V was clipped by 6 bases and J by 0 bases, with 15 bases between them. The CDR3 runs to 15 residues. CDR3 loop: CASRPGQFSSYEQYF. The DNA for the CDR3 is TGTGCCAGCAGACCCGGACAGTTTAGCTCCTACGAGCAGTACTTC.

This clonotype showed up just a few times. The CDR3 region has the DNA TGTGCCAGCAGTGCTAAGATTGGGTCTGGCTACACCTTC. It translates to CASSAKIGSGYTF. The chain uses TRBV6-1 and TRBJ1-2; D is ambiguous. V was cut by 4 bases and J by 7 bases, with 13 bases left in between. Germline values: CDR1 MNHNS, CDR2 SASEGT. CDR3 length: 13 amino acids.

This clonotype was recorded a few times. The J gene is TRBJ1-1, the V gene TRBV11-2; TRBD1 is a possible D gene (5 bases). This CDR3 is built from 14 residues. Germline loops: CDR1 SGHAT, CDR2 FQNNGV. Trimming cost V 5 bases and J 4 bases, with 14 bases left between them. CDR3 region: CASSLLGGSTEAFF. DNA of the CDR3: TGTGCCAGCAGCCTACTGGGGGGAAGCACTGAAGCTTTCTTT.

The rearrangement links TRBV20-1 to TRBJ2-2; 9 bases fit TRBD2. The CDR3 is 15 amino acids. Trimming took 0 bases from V and 4 from J; bases not matched to a gene: 3. In germline, CDR1 is DFQATT, CDR2 SNEGSKA (reference sequence). CDR3 sequence reads: CSARELAGLTGELFF. CDR3 bases: TGCAGTGCTAGAGAGCTAGCGGGGCTCACCGGGGAGCTGTTTTTT.

This clonotype was observed a few times. V gene TRBV7-8 combines with J gene TRBJ2-5; D not certain. The germline gives CDR1 SGHVS, CDR2 FQNEAQ. The CDR3 has 14 residues. Trimming removed 5 bases from V and 2 bases from J, with 12 bases in between. CDR3 bases: TGTGCCAGCAGCCGAGCGCTAATACAAGAGACCCAGTACTTC. The encoded protein is CASSRALIQETQYF.

This clonotype was recorded many times. The genes are TRBV12-3 or TRBV12-4 and TRBJ1-1; no clear D gene. The CDR3 runs to 14 residues. The V end lost 2 bases, the J end lost 4 bases, and 11 bases lay between the germline ends. The CDR3 DNA is TGTGCCAGCAGTTTAATGTGGGGTGGCACTGAAGCTTTCTTT. The encoded protein is CASSLMWGGTEAFF.

V usage is TRBV18 and J usage is TRBJ1-1; possible D gene TRBD1, 5 bases. The CDR3 is made up of 15 amino acids. With 4 bases removed from V and 0 bases from J, the gap between germline ends came to 12 bases. From germline, CDR1 is KGHSH and CDR2 LQKENI. The CDR3 bases are TGTGCCAGCTCACAGTCCCGGGGGTTGAACACTGAAGCTTTCTTT. It specifies CASSQSRGLNTEAFF.

This clonotype was seen a few times. The chain recombines TRBV7-2 with TRBJ2-3; weak D call: TRBD1 (5 bases). CDR1 SGHTA and CDR2 FQGNSA come from the germline V gene. There are 14 residues in the CDR3. V was trimmed by 4 bases and J by 2 bases, leaving 10 bases between them. CDR3 in DNA: TGTGCCAGCAGCTCTAGACAGCCCACAGATACGCAGTATTTT. Its translation is CASSSRQPTDTQYF.

V gene TRBV7-8 combines with J gene TRBJ2-5; 9 bases match TRBD2. Trimming took 1 base from V and 0 from J; bases not matched to a gene: 3. This CDR3 spans 16 amino acids. Per germline, CDR1 SGHVS and CDR2 FQNEAQ. The CDR3 bases are TGTGCCAGCAGCTTAGGACTAGCGGCGTACCAAGAGACCCAGTACTTC. Translating it yields CASSLGLAAYQETQYF. The full variable domain, its missing parts supplied by reference TRBV7-8 and TRBJ2-5, is GAGVSQSPRYKVAKRGQDVALRCDPISGHVSLFWYQQALGQGPEFLTYFQNEAQLDKSGLPSDRFFAERPEGSVSTLKIQRTQQEDSAVYLCASSLGLAAYQETQYFGPGTRLLVL.

This clonotype was picked up a small number of times. The J gene is TRBJ1-2, the V gene TRBV10-3; the match to TRBD1 covers 8 bases. The CDR3 covers 13 residues. From germline, CDR1 is ENHRY and CDR2 SYGVKD. The trim removed 10 bases at V and 8 bases at J, leaving 12 bases unmatched. The CDR3 DNA follows: TGTGCCACTCAACTGGACAGGGTAAAGGGCTACACCTTC. This sequence encodes CATQLDRVKGYTF.

There are a few counts of this clonotype. The chain couples TRBV5-4 to TRBJ1-2, with unresolved D. Germline V lookup: CDR1 SGHNT, CDR2 YYREEE (reference sequence). Trimming left V 0 bases short and J 6 bases short, with 9 bases between. The CDR3 is made up of 13 amino acids. The CDR3 region is CASSLVGVNGYTF. CDR3 nucleotides: TGTGCCAGCAGCTTGGTGGGAGTTAATGGCTACACCTTC.

This chain connects TRBV19 to TRBJ2-4, with TRBD1 identical over 8 bases. Germline CDR1 LNHDA, CDR2 SQIVND (reference sequence). Trimming at V came to 5 bases and at J to 3 bases, leaving 6 bases not matched to a gene. The CDR3 consists of 15 residues. The CDR3 is CASSRQGSVKNIQYF. CDR3 in DNA: TGTGCCAGTAGTCGACAGGGGTCTGTCAAAAACATTCAGTACTTC. The variable domain in full, with the rest retrieved from reference TRBV19 and TRBJ2-4, is DGGITQSPKYLFRKEGQNVTLSCEQNLNHDAMYWYRQDPGQGLRLIYYSQIVNDFQKGDIAEGYSVSREKKESFPLTVTSAQKNPTAFYLCASSRQGSVKNIQYFGAGTRLSVL.

This clonotype has more than one count but fewer than ten. The gene calls are TRBV7-2 and TRBJ2-7, with 8 bases fitting TRBD2. Trimming cost V 3 bases and J 1 base; bases outside gene matches: 8. Germline V gives CDR1 SGHTA, CDR2 FQGNSA. The CDR3 has 16 residues. The CDR3 loop reads CASSFGLAGQSYEQYF. The DNA for the CDR3 is TGTGCCAGCAGCTTCGGGCTAGCGGGCCAATCCTACGAGCAGTACTTC.

This clonotype was counted at least ten times. The chain joins TRBV5-1 to TRBJ1-1; D call uncertain. CDR1 and CDR2 from the germline V gene are SGHRS and YFSETQ. The CDR3 loop spans 14 amino acids. V was pared by 0 bases and J by 0 bases, with 6 bases between. The CDR3 DNA reads TGCGCCAGCAGCTTGGGAATTATGAACACTGAAGCTTTCTTT. Translating gives CASSLGIMNTEAFF.

This clonotype was observed at least ten times. The CDR3 loop reads CASSQDFGSPNYGYTF. The CDR3 DNA reads TGTGCCAGCAGCCAAGATTTCGGATCCCCTAACTATGGCTACACCTTC. The chain uses TRBV3-1 and TRBJ1-2; D not resolved. Germline V gene lookup returns CDR1 LGHDT and CDR2 YNNKEL (reference sequence). Trimming stripped 0 bases from V and 0 bases from J, with 11 bases between. The CDR3 consists of 16 residues.

This clonotype has at least ten counts. V gene TRBV28 combines with J gene TRBJ2-1; a possible D gene is TRBD1 (6 bases). Germline lookup yields CDR1 MDHEN and CDR2 SYDVKM. V lost 6 bases, J lost 3 bases, and 15 bases lay in between. The CDR3 totals 15 residues. The CDR3 reads CASSRDTEVYNEQFF. DNA of the CDR3: TGTGCCAGCAGCAGGGACACCGAAGTCTACAATGAGCAGTTCTTC.

The V gene is TRBV19, the J gene TRBJ1-5, with a possible D match to TRBD1 (6 bases). The CDR3 is 16 residues long. V lost 6 bases and J lost 0, with 15 bases in between. Germline CDR1 is LNHDA and CDR2 is SQIVND (reference sequence). CDR3 loop: CASSFPQGYSNQPQHF. The DNA for the CDR3 is TGTGCCAGTAGCTTCCCACAGGGATATAGCAATCAGCCCCAGCATTTT.

The chain employs TRBV18 and TRBJ1-3; D is possibly TRBD1 (5 bases). This CDR3 comprises 16 residues. CDR1 KGHSH and CDR2 LQKENI come from the germline V gene. Trimming removed 5 bases from V and 9 bases from J, with 23 bases in between. The CDR3 sequence is CASSDAGPLLTGTIYF. The CDR3 DNA follows: TGTGCCAGCTCAGACGCGGGACCGCTCCTGACGGGCACCATATATTTT.

The V gene is TRBV2, the J gene TRBJ1-1, with TRBD1 identical over 8 bases. CDR1 SNHLY and CDR2 FYNNEI come from the germline V gene. This CDR3 region has 14 residues. Trimming at V came to 3 bases and at J to 7 bases, leaving 7 bases not matched to a gene. CDR3 region: CASSDFRGRNEAFF. CDR3 in DNA: TGTGCCAGCAGTGACTTCAGGGGGCGGAATGAAGCTTTCTTT.

The chain has TRBV20-1 and TRBJ1-5; 7 bases line up with TRBD1. The CDR3 is 16 residues long. With 0 bases clipped from V and 3 bases from J, the junction kept 8 bases outside the gene matches. CDR1 DFQATT and CDR2 SNEGSKA come from the germline V gene (reference sequence). Written as DNA, the CDR3 is TGCAGTGCTAGAGATAGAAGAGGGGGCCACAATCAGCCCCAGCATTTT. Protein sequence: CSARDRRGGHNQPQHF.

V is TRBV27 and J is TRBJ1-6; D not resolved. The CDR3 is 12 residues long. Germline assignment: CDR1 MNHEY and CDR2 SMNVEV (reference sequence). Trimming pared 4 bases from V and 5 bases from J, leaving 3 bases between. In DNA form, the CDR3 reads TGTGCCAGCAGTTACAATAATTCACCCCTCCACTTT. Its protein product is CASSYNNSPLHF.

This clonotype was detected only a few times. This chain uses TRBV20-1 with TRBJ2-3, with 7 bases identical to TRBD2. CDR1 is DFQATT and CDR2 is SNEGSKA in the germline V gene (reference sequence). After removal of 1 base from V and 0 bases from J, the junction contained 4 bases not matched to a gene. CDR3 length: 15 residues. The CDR3 loop reads CSARGAGLSTDTQYF. Written as DNA, the CDR3 is TGCAGTGCTAGAGGAGCGGGGCTTAGCACAGATACGCAGTATTTT.

The table lists this clonotype with a few counts. The chain carries TRBV12-3 or TRBV12-4 and TRBJ1-6; no definite D call. Trimming took off 6 bases at V and 11 bases at J, with 14 bases between the two ends. The CDR3 runs 13 residues. CDR3 in amino acids: CASRDGPWAPLHF. As DNA, the CDR3 is TGTGCCAGCAGGGACGGACCGTGGGCACCCCTCCACTTT.